Below, 6 T cell receptor beta chains from the same sample are listed, as sequenced in a study of vaccination effects on CD4 cells after COVID-19. The culture ran for around nine days before CD4+ T cells were isolated. Vaccination of participants consisted of two doses of either the BNT162b2 or mRNA-1273 vaccine. These receptors lack a known antigen. Clones were read by immunoSEQ multiplex PCR, and TCRdb kept only the in-frame ones, dropping some. The data show roughly 40,000 clones, about two thirds seen once. The specimen comprised CD4+ T cells from PBMCs cultured without peptide, sampled after COVID-19 vaccination. These receptor sequences come from a human donor who received a COVID-19 vaccine.

Of note for this clone: The junction differs from germline at one of its ends, possibly a read error. The same CDR3 can be traced to other DNA sequences in this sample. The V gene is TRBV2, the J gene TRBJ1-2; perhaps TRBD1 as D (5 bases). Germline V gene data show CDR1 as SNHLY and CDR2 as FYNNEI. The CDR3 totals 14 residues. The CDR3 is CASQGVRRGYGYTF. The CDR3 DNA is TGTGCCAGCCAGGGTGTAAGACGTGGATATGGCTACACCTTT.

The chain is built from TRBV12-2 and TRBJ2-3; the table assigns TRBD2, which was not confirmed against the DNA. TRBV12-2 is a pseudogene. The CDR3 is made up of 14 amino acids. The CDR3 here is CAPAEGEVPDTQYF. The DNA for the CDR3 is TGTGCCCCCGCAGAGGGAGAGGTTCCAGATACGCAGTATTTT.

The chain carries TRBV5-1 and TRBJ2-3, with 9 bases identical to TRBD2. CDR3 size: 16 residues. The germline gives CDR1 SGHRS, CDR2 YFSETQ. V trimming: 4 bases; J trimming: 1 base; junction bases outside the gene matches: 7. The CDR3 DNA follows: TGCGCCAGCAGCCCCCCAGTAGCGGGGGGCACAGATACGCAGTATTTT. This translates into CASSPPVAGGTDTQYF.

This clone appeared a few times. This chain links TRBV21-1 with TRBJ1-5; TRBD1, as called in the table, went unchecked against the DNA. TRBV21-1 is a pseudogene locus. The CDR3 runs to 16 residues. In nucleotides, the CDR3 is TGTGCCAGCAGCAAAGCGACAGGTTATAGCAATCAGCCCCAGCATTTT. Its translation is CASSKATGYSNQPQHF.

This sequence joins TRBV4-1 and TRBJ2-3, with TRBD2 matching over 8 bases. This CDR3 contains 18 residues. V lost 1 base and J lost 2; bases outside the gene matches: 11. CDR1 and CDR2 from the germline V gene are MGHRA and YSYEKL. DNA of the CDR3: TGCGCCAGCAGCCAAGCTCTCTCCGCGGGAGGCTTCACAGATACGCAGTATTTT. Its protein product is CASSQALSAGGFTDTQYF.

V usage is TRBV9 and J usage is TRBJ1-1; TRBD1 might be the D (6 bases). With 4 bases removed from V and 5 bases from J, the gap between germline ends came to 9 bases. Germline values: CDR1 SGDLS, CDR2 YYNGEE. The CDR3 spans 12 residues. For the CDR3, the DNA is TGTGCCAGCAGCACTCAGGGGACTGAAGCTTTCTTT. Protein sequence: CASSTQGTEAFF.